The rows below give T cell receptor beta chains drawn from one sample of a study of blood T cell repertoires in COVID-19. Assay: immunoSEQ multiplex PCR; the TCRdb copy retains only in-frame clones and omits some. The table shows roughly 190,000 clones, with roughly 87% occurring only once. Sequencing used PBMCs or T cells enriched from blood (not recorded which). Receptors were obtained from a woman aged 25 to 39 who had recovered from COVID-19. Both conserved end residues are part of each CDR3. A D gene is named only where the DNA matches it firmly. Clone size is shown for a subset of rows, as once, few, many or a class of expanded clone.

V	size	D	J	CDR3	DNA
TRBV7-8	NA	NA	TRBJ1-3	CASSLAPALGNTIYF	TGTGCCAGCAGCTTAGCGCCGGCACTCGGGAACACCATATATTTT
TRBV9	NA	TRBD1	TRBJ1-2	CASSGRQGGVGGYTF	TGTGCCAGCAGCGGCCGACAGGGGGGGGTTGGTGGCTACACCTTC
TRBV10-3	NA	NA	TRBJ2-7	CAISASRGDGGDEQYF	TGTGCCATCAGTGCCTCCAGGGGGGATGGAGGCGACGAGCAGTACTTC
TRBV7-3	NA	NA	TRBJ2-5	CASSRGPQETQYF	TGTGCCAGCAGTCGGGGTCCTCAAGAGACCCAGTACTTC
TRBV7-3	NA	NA	TRBJ1-1	CASSLEGSMNTEAFF	TGTGCCAGCAGCTTGGAGGGATCAATGAACACTGAAGCTTTCTTT
TRBV6-1	NA	NA	TRBJ1-6	CASSEVEGVGSPLHF	TGTGCCAGCAGTGAAGTCGAGGGGGTCGGGTCACCCCTCCACTTT
TRBV5-6	once	NA	TRBJ1-2	CASSLVGADYGYTF	TGTGCCAGCAGCTTGGTTGGGGCAGACTATGGCTACACCTTC
TRBV6-1	few	TRBD1	TRBJ2-7	CASSDGTGSHEQYF	TGTGCCAGCAGTGACGGGACAGGGAGCCACGAGCAGTACTTC
TRBV14	NA	NA	TRBJ1-1	CASSQRNPRDPNTEAFF	TGTGCCAGCAGCCAGCGGAATCCCAGGGATCCTAACACTGAAGCTTTCTTT
TRBV7-3	NA	NA	TRBJ2-1	CASSSDPGSYNEQFF	TGTGCCAGCAGCTCGGATCCGGGCTCCTACAATGAGCAGTTCTTC
TRBV3-1/TRBV3-2	NA	NA	TRBJ2-2	CASSQAGHSTGELFF	TGTGCCAGCAGCCAAGCGGGACACAGCACCGGGGAGCTGTTTTTT
TRBV4-3	NA	NA	TRBJ1-2	CASSPRQLYGYTF	TGCGCCAGCAGCCCCAGACAGCTCTATGGCTACACCTTC
TRBV5-1	NA	NA	TRBJ2-5	CASSQDQETQYF	TGCGCCAGCAGCCAGGACCAAGAGACCCAGTACTTC
TRBV5-1	once	NA	TRBJ2-1	CASSGGILNEQFF	TGCGCCAGCAGCGGCGGGATTCTAAATGAGCAGTTCTTC
TRBV9	NA	NA	TRBJ2-3	CASSVSGGTDTQYF	TGTGCCAGCAGCGTCTCCGGGGGCACAGATACGCAGTATTTT
TRBV18	NA	TRBD1	TRBJ2-1	CASSRGTGDYNEQFF	TGTGCCAGCTCACGTGGGACAGGGGACTACAATGAGCAGTTCTTC
TRBV9	NA	NA	TRBJ1-2	CASSGSETGWYGYTF	TGTGCCAGCAGCGGTTCGGAGACAGGATGGTATGGCTACACCTTC
TRBV27	NA	NA	TRBJ1-5	CATSYRARQPQHF	TGTGCCACCTCTTACAGGGCTCGTCAGCCCCAGCATTTT
TRBV29-1	NA	NA	TRBJ1-2	CSVEDEGEGYGYTF	TGCAGCGTTGAAGACGAGGGGGAGGGCTATGGCTACACCTTC
TRBV19	NA	TRBD1	TRBJ1-2	CASRQGAGYGYTF	TGTGCCAGTAGACAGGGGGCGGGCTATGGCTACACCTTC
TRBV12-5	NA	TRBD1	TRBJ1-3	CASGLFYRGRVGNTIYF	TGTGCTAGTGGTTTGTTTTACAGGGGGCGGGTGGGAAACACCATATATTTT
TRBV7-2	NA	NA	TRBJ2-5	CASSSSLPLRETRAQYF	TGTGCCAGCAGCTCTTCACTTCCCCTCCGGGAGACCCGGGCCCAGTACTTC
TRBV14	NA	TRBD1	TRBJ1-2	CASSPQDRAGYTF	TGTGCCAGCAGCCCACAGGACAGGGCAGGCTACACCTTC
TRBV15	NA	NA	TRBJ1-6	CATSRDGRANSPLHF	TGTGCCACCAGCAGAGATGGCAGGGCCAATTCACCCCTCCACTTT
TRBV7-2	NA	NA	TRBJ2-7	CATQTGYSYEQYF	TGTGCCACCCAGACAGGATACTCCTACGAGCAGTACTTC
TRBV9	NA	NA	TRBJ2-2	CASSVVAGELFF	TGTGCCAGCAGCGTAGTAGCCGGGGAGCTGTTTTTT
TRBV2	NA	NA	TRBJ1-1	CASSERETNTEAFF	TGTGCCAGCAGTGAAAGGGAGACGAACACTGAAGCTTTCTTT
TRBV14	NA	TRBD2	TRBJ2-5	CASSRTGRAWETQYF	TGTGCCAGCAGCCGGACCGGGAGGGCCTGGGAGACCCAGTACTTC
TRBV27	NA	TRBD1	TRBJ2-4	CASSFDRGDIQYF	TGTGCCAGCAGTTTTGACAGGGGGGACATTCAGTACTTC
TRBV2	once	NA	TRBJ1-2	CASSDERGIGYTF	TGTGCCAGCAGTGATGAGCGAGGGATCGGCTACACCTTC
TRBV27	NA	NA	TRBJ1-5	CASSPTPGQIFNQPQHF	TGTGCCAGCAGTCCAACCCCTGGACAGATTTTCAATCAGCCCCAGCATTTT
TRBV19	NA	TRBD1	TRBJ1-5	CASSSGTGRNQPQHF	TGTGCCAGTAGTTCCGGGACAGGGCGAAATCAGCCCCAGCATTTT
TRBV6-5	NA	NA	TRBJ1-3	CASSYSAGDSGNTIYF	TGTGCCAGCAGTTACTCGGCCGGGGACTCTGGAAACACCATATATTTT